This T cell receptor beta chain stems from a study of blood T cell repertoires in COVID-19. Looking at the study overall: PBMCs, B-cell-depleted T cells, or T cells were the source of the cDNA or gDNA that made up the material.

This clone was found a few times. In the source study's methods: Reference gene primer amplification in the assay estimated nucleated cell counts. Method: immunoSEQ multiplex PCR; TCRdb's copy keeps in-frame clones and lacks some. V, J and clone size are taken as reported in that table, and D and trimming were inferred from the DNA itself. The data contain some 87,000 clones, roughly 80% of them singletons. The trim removed 1 base at V and 1 base at J, leaving 15 bases unmatched. Germline V CDR1 and CDR2: SEHNR, FQNEAQ (reference sequence). CDR3 length: 19 amino acids. This TCR was sampled from a man older than 75 with active or convalescent COVID-19. The sample comprised peripheral blood. The V call is TRBV7-9, the J call TRBJ1-1, with TRBD1 matching over 7 bases. The CDR3 DNA follows: TGTGCCAGCAGCTTAGAGGCGTTGAGGGGGCGTGAGAGGAACACTGAAGCTTTCTTT. Translated, it gives CASSLEALRGRERNTEAFF.